This T cell receptor beta chain was found in a study of vaccination and CD4 T cells after COVID-19. Scientists ran DNA taken from cultured CD4+ T cells through the Oncomine TCR Beta short-read assay for sequencing. In TCRdb, the PCR reads were re-called with MiXCR into one record per CDR3 protein. Of roughly 6,600 distinct CDR3 sequences listed, 30% to 45% are singletons. The CDR3 totals 15 residues. Germline V CDR1 and CDR2: MNHEY, SVGAGI. Trimming took 3 bases from V and 5 from J; bases not matched to a gene: 5. This sample's treatment: approximately 9-day PBMC culture with coronavirus spike peptide pools or control peptides (ViraFEST assay). CD4+ T cells that came from the unexposed donor were collected before the COVID-19 pandemic (2011-2018). As to this clonotype: Its antigen is unidentified.

The chain joins TRBV6-5 to TRBJ2-5; TRBD2 matches 11 bases. The sequence derives from a human donor in good health. The sequencing sample was made of CD4+ T cells from blood, cultured in vitro. The CDR3 sequence: CASSYSGGAGETQYF. The CDR3 DNA is TGTGCCAGCAGTTATAGCGGGGGGGCCGGGGAGACCCAGTACTTC.